Sequencing of this TCR beta chain was carried out in a study of T cells in Graves' hyperthyroidism and ophthalmopathy. Study observations and caveats: A 13 V-J model separated ophthalmopathy from stable hyperthyroidism. Blood also contained most expanded thyroid clonotypes above 0.001.

This clonotype was picked up many times. Its cognate antigen is unknown. It was uncontrolled infection, other autoimmune disease, pregnancy or lactation that excluded patients. PBMCs were collected from a 10 ml volume of fresh peripheral blood. Amplification targeted TCR beta CDR3 regions from RNA transcripts. Using the HTBI primer set, a first-round RT-PCR was run on the TCR CDR3. MiXCR, applied by TCRdb to the multiplex PCR reads, yields one record per CDR3 protein. The sample consists of 250,000 to 300,000 distinct CDR3 sequences, roughly a fifth of them appearing once. V lost 3 bases to trimming and J lost 0 bases; unmatched junction nucleotides: 2. Germline V gene sequence: CDR1 MDHEN, CDR2 SYDVKM. CDR3 size: 18 residues.

This clonotype was sampled from a man aged 45-60 years with Graves' ophthalmopathy. Sequencing was performed on blood. The chain employs TRBV28 and TRBJ2-1; 16 bases align to TRBD2. The CDR3 reads CASSLGLAGGSSYNEQFF. In nucleotides, the CDR3 is TGTGCCAGCAGTTTGGGACTAGCGGGAGGGAGCTCCTACAATGAGCAGTTCTTC.